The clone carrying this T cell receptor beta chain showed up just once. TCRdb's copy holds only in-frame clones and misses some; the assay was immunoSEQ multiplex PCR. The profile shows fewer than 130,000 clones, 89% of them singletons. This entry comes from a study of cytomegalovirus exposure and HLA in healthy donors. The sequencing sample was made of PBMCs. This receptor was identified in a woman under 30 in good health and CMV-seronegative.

The CDR3 protein is CASSPDTGELFF. In DNA, the CDR3 is TGTGCCAGCAGCCCGGACACCGGGGAGCTGTTTTTT. This chain connects TRBV28 to TRBJ2-2, with D hard to call. The CDR3 covers 12 residues. Germline V gene data show CDR1 as MDHEN and CDR2 as SYDVKM. V lost 6 bases, J lost 3 bases, and 5 bases lay in between. The full variable domain, with the rest looked up from reference TRBV28 and TRBJ2-2, is DVKVTQSSRYLVKRTGEKVFLECVQDMDHENMFWYRQDPGLGLRLIYFSYDVKMKEKGDIPEGYSVSREKKERFSLILESASTNQTSMYLCASSPDTGELFFGEGSRLTVL.